The sequence of this T cell receptor (beta chain) was determined in a study of cytomegalovirus exposure and HLA in healthy donors. Use of 60 Vbeta and 13 Jbeta primers characterized the PCR. Here immunoSEQ multiplex PCR was the method, and the copy in TCRdb shows in-frame clones only, minus some. The table lists roughly 180,000 clones, approximately 9.5% of them singletons. Findings of the study overall: Across donors, presence/absence analyses took sequencing depth to be roughly uniform.

As for this clone: What it binds is unknown.

J was trimmed by 1 base and V by 6 bases; bases with no gene match: 8. CDR1 MNHEY and CDR2 SMNVEV come from the germline V gene (reference sequence). CDR3 size: 16 residues. Sequences were obtained from PBMCs. The source is a woman aged 25 to 39 in good health and CMV-seropositive. The V call is TRBV27, the J call TRBJ2-1; TRBD1 aligns across 8 bases. The CDR3 bases are TGTGCCAGCAGACAACCGGGACAGGCGTCCTACAATGAGCAGTTCTTC. Amino acids: CASRQPGQASYNEQFF.